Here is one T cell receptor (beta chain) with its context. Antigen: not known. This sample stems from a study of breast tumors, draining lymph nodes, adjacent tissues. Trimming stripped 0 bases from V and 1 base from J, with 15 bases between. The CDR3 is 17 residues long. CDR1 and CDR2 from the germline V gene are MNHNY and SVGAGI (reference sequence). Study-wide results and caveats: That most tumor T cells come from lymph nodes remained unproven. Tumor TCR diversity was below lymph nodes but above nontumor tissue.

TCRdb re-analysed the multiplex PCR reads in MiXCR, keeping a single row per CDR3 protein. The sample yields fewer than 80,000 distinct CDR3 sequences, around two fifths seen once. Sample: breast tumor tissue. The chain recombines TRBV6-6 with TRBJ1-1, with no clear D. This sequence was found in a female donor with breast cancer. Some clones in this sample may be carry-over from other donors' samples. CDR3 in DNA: TGTGCCAGCAGTTACTCGCGGCAAACCGGAACGAACACTGAAGCTTTCTTT. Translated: CASSYSRQTGTNTEAFF.